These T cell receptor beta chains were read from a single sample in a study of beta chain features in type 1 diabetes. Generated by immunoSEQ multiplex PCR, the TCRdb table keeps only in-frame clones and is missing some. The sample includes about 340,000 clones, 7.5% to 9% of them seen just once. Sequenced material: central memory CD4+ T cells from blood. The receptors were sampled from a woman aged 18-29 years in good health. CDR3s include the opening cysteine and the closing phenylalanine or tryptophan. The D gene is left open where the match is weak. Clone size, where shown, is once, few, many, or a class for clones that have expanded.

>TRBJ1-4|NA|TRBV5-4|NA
TGTGCCAGCAGCTTCGCTAATGAAAAACTGTTTTTT
CASSFANEKLFF
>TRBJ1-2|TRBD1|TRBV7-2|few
TGTGCCAGCAGCTTGACAGGGCACTATGGCTACACCTTC
CASSLTGHYGYTF
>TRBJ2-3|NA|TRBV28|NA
TGTGCCAGCAGCCCAAGGACGACCCCAAGGGAGTATTTT
CASSPRTTPREYF
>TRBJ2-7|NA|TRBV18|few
TGTGCCAGCTCCCCGATTGGGGGGGCCACCTACGAGCAGTACTTC
CASSPIGGATYEQYF
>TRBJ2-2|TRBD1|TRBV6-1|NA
TGTGCCAGCAGATGGGGACAGGGAGTCTCCGGGGAGCTGTTTTTT
CASRWGQGVSGELFF
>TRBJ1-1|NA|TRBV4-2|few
TGTGCCAGCAGCCAAGATCCCGGGACTGTCCGGGGCACTGAAGCTTTCTTT
CASSQDPGTVRGTEAFF
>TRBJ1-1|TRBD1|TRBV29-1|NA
TGCAGCGTTACGGGACAGAACATGAACACTGAAGCTTTCTTT
CSVTGQNMNTEAFF
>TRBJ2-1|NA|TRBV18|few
TGTGCCAGCTCCGAGGGGTACAATGAGCAGTTCTTC
CASSEGYNEQFF
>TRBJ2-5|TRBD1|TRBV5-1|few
TGCGCCAGCAGCTTGGGATTAACAGGGGGCGCATTAAGAGAGACCCAGTACTTC
CASSLGLTGGALRETQYF
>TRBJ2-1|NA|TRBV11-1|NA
TGTGCCAGCAGCTTGGGCAGGAGCTCCTACAATGAGCAGTTCTTC
CASSLGRSSYNEQFF
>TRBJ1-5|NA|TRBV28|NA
TGTGCCAGCAGTTTACCGGGGGTTGCCAATCAGCCCCAGCATTTT
CASSLPGVANQPQHF
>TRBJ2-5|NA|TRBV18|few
TGTGCCAGCTCACCACCTTCCTCCGAGACCCAGTACTTC
CASSPPSSETQYF
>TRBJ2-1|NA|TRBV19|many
TGTGCCAGTAGTGCCTACAATGAGCAGTTCTTC
CASSAYNEQFF
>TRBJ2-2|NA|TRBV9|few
TGTGCCAGCAGCGTAGTGGCTGCGTGGAGCACCGGGGAGCTGTTTTTT
CASSVVAAWSTGELFF
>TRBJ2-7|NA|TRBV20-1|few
TGCAGTGCTGCTCTTGGCTACGAGCAGTACTTC
CSAALGYEQYF
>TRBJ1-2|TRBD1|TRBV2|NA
TGTGCCAGCAGACTAGACAGGGACTATGGCTACACCTTC
CASRLDRDYGYTF
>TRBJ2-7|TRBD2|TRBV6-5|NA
TGTGCCAGCAGACCCAGCGGGACCTTCTACGAGCAGTACTTC
CASRPSGTFYEQYF
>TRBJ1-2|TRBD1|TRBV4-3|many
TGCGCCAGCAGCCAATTTCAGGGGGCGCAGGGGGATGGCTACACCTTC
CASSQFQGAQGDGYTF
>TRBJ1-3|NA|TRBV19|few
TGTGCCAGTAGTAGTCAGACCTCTGGAAACACCATATATTTT
CASSSQTSGNTIYF
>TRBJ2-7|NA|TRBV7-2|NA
TGTGCCAGCAGCTTAGTCAAGAGCTCCTACGAGCAGTACTTC
CASSLVKSSYEQYF
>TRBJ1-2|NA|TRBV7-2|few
TGTGCCAGCAGCTTAGAGGGTGGCTACACCTTC
CASSLEGGYTF
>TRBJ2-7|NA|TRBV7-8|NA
TGTGCCAGCAGGCGGGACAGTTTGGGTGAGCAGTACTTC
CASRRDSLGEQYF
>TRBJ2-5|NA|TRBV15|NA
TGTGCCACCAGCAGAGATTGGAAGACCCAGTACTTC
CATSRDWKTQYF
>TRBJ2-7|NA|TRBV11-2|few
TGTGCCAGCAGCTTAGATCTGTGGGGATACGAGCAGTACTTC
CASSLDLWGYEQYF
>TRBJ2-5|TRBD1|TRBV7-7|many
TGTGCTAGCAGTCCAGGGACAGGGGGCAGAAGGGAGACCCAGTACTTC
CASSPGTGGRRETQYF
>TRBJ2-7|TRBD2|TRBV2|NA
TGTGCCAGCAGGTTGCAGCGGGATGGCGAGCAGTACTTC
CASRLQRDGEQYF
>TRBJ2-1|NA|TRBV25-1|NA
TGTGCCAGCAGTGGGAGGGGACTGAATTATGAGCAGTTCTTC
CASSGRGLNYEQFF
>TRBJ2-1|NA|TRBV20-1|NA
TGCAGTGCTAGACTTTACAATGAGCAGTTCTTC
CSARLYNEQFF
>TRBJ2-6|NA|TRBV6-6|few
TGTGCCAGCAGTTCTCACAGCACTGGGGCCAACGTCCTGACTTTC
CASSSHSTGANVLTF
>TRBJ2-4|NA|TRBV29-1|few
TGCAGCGTTCGATATAACGGGTTCCTTTACTTC
CSVRYNGFLYF
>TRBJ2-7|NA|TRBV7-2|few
TGTGCCAGCAGCTTAGTTGAGCATAGCGGATACGAGCAGTACTTC
CASSLVEHSGYEQYF
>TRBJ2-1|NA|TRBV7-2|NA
TGTGCCAGCAGCTTACGACTAGCCTACAATGAGCAGTTCTTC
CASSLRLAYNEQFF
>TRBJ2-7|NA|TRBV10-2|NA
TGCGCCAGCAGTGAGCCAACCCACGGGGGTAGGCGGTACGAGCAGTACTTC
CASSEPTHGGRRYEQYF
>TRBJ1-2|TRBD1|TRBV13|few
TGTGCCAGCAGCCACAGGACAGGTAGACATGGCTACACCTTC
CASSHRTGRHGYTF
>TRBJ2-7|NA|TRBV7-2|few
TGTGCCAGCAGCTTTTCACAGACCTACGAGCAGTACTTC
CASSFSQTYEQYF
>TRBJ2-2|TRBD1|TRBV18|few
TGTGCCAGCTCACAGAACAGGGGGAACACCGGGGAGCTGTTTTTT
CASSQNRGNTGELFF
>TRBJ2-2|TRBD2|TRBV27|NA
TGTGCCAGCAGCCGCTGGGCGGGAGGTACGGCCACCGGGGAGCTGTTTTTT
CASSRWAGGTATGELFF
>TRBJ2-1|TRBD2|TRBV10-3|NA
TGTGCCATCAGTGGCCGACTAGCGGGAGGCAATGAGCAGTTCTTC
CAISGRLAGGNEQFF
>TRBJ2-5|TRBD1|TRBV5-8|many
TGTGCCAGCAGCCTGGGACAGAAGTACCAAGAGACCCAGTACTTC
CASSLGQKYQETQYF
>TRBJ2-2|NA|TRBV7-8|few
TGTGCCAGCAGCCTAGAAGTCGGGGAGCTGTTTTTT
CASSLEVGELFF
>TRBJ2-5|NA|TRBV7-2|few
TGTGCCAGCACCCTGTGGGGTGAGGAGACCCAGTACTTC
CASTLWGEETQYF
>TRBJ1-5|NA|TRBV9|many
TGTGCCAGCAGGAGTTGGGGGGCGGGACAGCCCCAGCATTTT
CASRSWGAGQPQHF
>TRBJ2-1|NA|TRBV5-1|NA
TGCGCCAGCAGCTTGGGACAGGCCAATGAGCAGTTCTTC
CASSLGQANEQFF
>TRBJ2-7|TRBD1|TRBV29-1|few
TGCAGCGTTGAAGGAGACAGGGACCACGAGCAGTACTTC
CSVEGDRDHEQYF
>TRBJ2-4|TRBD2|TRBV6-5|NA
TGTGCCAGCACTGGAATTGGGACTAGCAGAAACATTCAGTACTTC
CASTGIGTSRNIQYF
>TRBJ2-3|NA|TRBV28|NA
TGTGCCAGCAGCCCTGGGGCCACAGATACGCAGTATTTT
CASSPGATDTQYF
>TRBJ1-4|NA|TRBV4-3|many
TGCGCCAGCAGCCCCCAGACAGTTAATGAAAAACTGTTTTTT
CASSPQTVNEKLFF
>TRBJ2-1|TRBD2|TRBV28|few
TGTGCCAGCAGTTTAAGTACGGGAGGGCCTTCCTACAATGAGCAGTTCTTC
CASSLSTGGPSYNEQFF
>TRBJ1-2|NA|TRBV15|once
TGTGCCACCAGCAGGGGTCGCGAGAACAACTATGGCTACACCTTC
CATSRGRENNYGYTF
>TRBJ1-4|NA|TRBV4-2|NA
TGTGCCAGCAGCCAAGCGGAGTATGCAACTAATGAAAAACTGTTTTTT
CASSQAEYATNEKLFF
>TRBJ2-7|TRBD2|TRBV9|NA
TGTGCCAGCAGCGAGGGACTAGCGGGAGCCTACGAGCAGTACTTC
CASSEGLAGAYEQYF
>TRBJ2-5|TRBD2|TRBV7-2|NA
TGTGCCAGCAGCTCCTTTAGCGGGGCACAAGAGACCCAGTACTTC
CASSSFSGAQETQYF
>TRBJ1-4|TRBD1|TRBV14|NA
TGTGCCAGCAGCCGAGGGACAGCAACTAATGAAAAACTGTTTTTT
CASSRGTATNEKLFF
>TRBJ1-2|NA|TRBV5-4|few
TGTGCCAGTTCCACGGCCCTCGGTAACTATGGCTACACCTTC
CASSTALGNYGYTF
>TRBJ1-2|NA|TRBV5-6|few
TGTGCCAGCAGCCAGTGGGGCAGGGCATTAAATGGCTACACCTTC
CASSQWGRALNGYTF